This entry features one T cell receptor beta chain sequence. Mouse gene names and germline throughout. The read is 1 residue too short to cover the CDR3 end, so that end is filled in from the germline J gene. Sequencing used immunoSEQ multiplex PCR; TCRdb keeps in-frame clones, though not all of them. The sample includes thousands of clones, around 50% of them seen just once. Time point: mouse harvest day 7 after allogeneic transplant. Mouse grafts combined 10^7 T-cell-depleted bone marrow cells with 10^6 splenic CD5+ T cells. The data originate from a study of tissue T cells after allogeneic stem cell transplantation. V was pared by 3 bases and J by 7 bases, with 5 bases of the junction left unmatched. CDR1 and CDR2 (germline): SNHLY, FYNGKV (reference sequence). The CDR3 totals 15 residues.

Sequenced: lymph node tissue. This receptor was taken from a female BALB/c mouse given C57BL/6 T cells with graft-versus-host disease after an allogeneic hematopoietic cell transplant. The chain is built from TRBV3 and TRBJ1-6, with 8 bases fitting TRBD1. TRBJ1-6 is identified as an open reading frame with a role that is uncertain. The CDR3 region is CASSFQGAENSPLYF. CDR3 bases read: TGTGCCAGCAGCTTTCAGGGGGCAGAAAATTCGCCCCTCTAC.